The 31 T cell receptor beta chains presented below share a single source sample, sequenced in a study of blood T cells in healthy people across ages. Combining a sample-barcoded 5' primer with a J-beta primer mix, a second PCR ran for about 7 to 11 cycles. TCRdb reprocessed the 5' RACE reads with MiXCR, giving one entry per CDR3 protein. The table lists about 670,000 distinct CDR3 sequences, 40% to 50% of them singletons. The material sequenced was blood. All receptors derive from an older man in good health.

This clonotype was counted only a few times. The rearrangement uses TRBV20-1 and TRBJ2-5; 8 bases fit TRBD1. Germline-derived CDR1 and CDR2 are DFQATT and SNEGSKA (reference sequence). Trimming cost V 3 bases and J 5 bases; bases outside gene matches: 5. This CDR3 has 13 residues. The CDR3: CSARQGAMETQYF. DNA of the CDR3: TGCAGTGCTAGGCAGGGGGCGATGGAGACCCAGTACTTC.

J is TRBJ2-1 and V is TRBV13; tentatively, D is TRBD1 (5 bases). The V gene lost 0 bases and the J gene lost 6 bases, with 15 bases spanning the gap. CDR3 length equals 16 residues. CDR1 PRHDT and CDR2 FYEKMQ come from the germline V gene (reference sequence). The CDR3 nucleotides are TGTGCCAGCAGCTTAGGCCTAAGTCGACAGATCAATGAGCAGTTCTTC. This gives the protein CASSLGLSRQINEQFF.

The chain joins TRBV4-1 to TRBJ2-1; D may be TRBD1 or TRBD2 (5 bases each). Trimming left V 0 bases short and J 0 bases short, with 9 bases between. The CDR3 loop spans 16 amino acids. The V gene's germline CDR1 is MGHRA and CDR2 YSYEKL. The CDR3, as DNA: TGCGCCAGCAGCCAAGAGGGGGTTCACTCCTACAATGAGCAGTTCTTC. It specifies CASSQEGVHSYNEQFF.

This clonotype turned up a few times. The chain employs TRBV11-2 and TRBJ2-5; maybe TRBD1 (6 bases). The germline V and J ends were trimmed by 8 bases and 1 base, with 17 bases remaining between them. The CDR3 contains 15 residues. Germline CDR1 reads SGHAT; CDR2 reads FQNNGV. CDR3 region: CASAPGTLSQETQYF. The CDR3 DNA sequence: TGTGCCAGCGCTCCCGGGACACTAAGCCAAGAGACCCAGTACTTC.

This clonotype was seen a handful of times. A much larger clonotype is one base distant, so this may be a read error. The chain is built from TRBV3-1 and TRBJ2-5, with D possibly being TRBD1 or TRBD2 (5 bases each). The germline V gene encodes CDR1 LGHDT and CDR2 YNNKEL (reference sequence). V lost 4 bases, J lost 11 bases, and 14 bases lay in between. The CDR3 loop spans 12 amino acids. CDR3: CASSPGPPRQYF. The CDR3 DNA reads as TGTGCCAGCAGCCCGGGACCCCCAAGGCAGTACTTC.

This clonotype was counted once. CDR3 in amino acids: CASSVDPGAGNEKLFF. For the CDR3, the DNA is TGTGCCAGCAGCGTAGACCCAGGGGCGGGTAATGAAAAACTGTTTTTT. The chain employs TRBV9 and TRBJ1-4; a possible D gene is TRBD1 (6 bases). V lost 0 bases and J lost 4, with 13 bases in between. Germline V gives CDR1 SGDLS, CDR2 YYNGEE. This CDR3 has 16 residues.

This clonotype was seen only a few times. CDR3 protein: CASSLVSGSSGETQYF. CDR3 in DNA: TGCGCCAGCAGCTTAGTGAGCGGGAGCTCGGGAGAGACCCAGTACTTC. V usage is TRBV5-1 and J usage is TRBJ2-7; 8 nucleotides line up with TRBD2. TRBJ2-5 explains the end of the DNA better; the J call may be wrong. The germline V gene encodes CDR1 SGHRS and CDR2 YFSETQ. The CDR3 extends over 16 amino acids.

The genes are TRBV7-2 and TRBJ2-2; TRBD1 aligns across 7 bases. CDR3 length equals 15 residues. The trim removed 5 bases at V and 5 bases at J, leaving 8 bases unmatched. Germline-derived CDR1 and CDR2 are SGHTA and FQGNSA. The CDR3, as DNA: TGTGCCAGCAGCAACAGACAGGGTCGGACCGGGGAGCTGTTTTTT. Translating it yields CASSNRQGRTGELFF.

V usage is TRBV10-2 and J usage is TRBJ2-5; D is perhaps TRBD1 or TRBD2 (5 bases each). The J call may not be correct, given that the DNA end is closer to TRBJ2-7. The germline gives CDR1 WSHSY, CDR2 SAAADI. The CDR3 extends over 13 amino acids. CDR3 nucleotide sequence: TGCGCCAGCAGTGTTTCCGGGGCGTACGAGCAGTACTTC. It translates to CASSVSGAYEQYF.

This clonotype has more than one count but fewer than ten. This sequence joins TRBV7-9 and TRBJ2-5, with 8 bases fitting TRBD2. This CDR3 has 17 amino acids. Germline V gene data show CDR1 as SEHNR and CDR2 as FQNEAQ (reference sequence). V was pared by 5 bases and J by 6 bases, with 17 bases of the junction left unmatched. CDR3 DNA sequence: TGTGCCAGCAGCCACCCCGGGGCAGCGGGAGAACTAAAGACCCAGTACTTC. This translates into CASSHPGAAGELKTQYF.

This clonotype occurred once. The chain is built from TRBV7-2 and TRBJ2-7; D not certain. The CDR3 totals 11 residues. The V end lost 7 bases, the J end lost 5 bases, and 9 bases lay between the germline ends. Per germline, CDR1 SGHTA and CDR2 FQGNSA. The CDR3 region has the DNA TGTGCCAGCAAGGATTCCGACGAGCAGTACTTC. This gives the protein CASKDSDEQYF.

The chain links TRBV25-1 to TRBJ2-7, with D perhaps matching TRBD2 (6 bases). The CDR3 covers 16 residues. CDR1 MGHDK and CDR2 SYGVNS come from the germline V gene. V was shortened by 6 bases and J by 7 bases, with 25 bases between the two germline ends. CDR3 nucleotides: TGTGCCAGCAGGGGACGAGCGGAGGGCTCCTACAATGAGCAGTACTTC. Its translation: CASRGRAEGSYNEQYF.

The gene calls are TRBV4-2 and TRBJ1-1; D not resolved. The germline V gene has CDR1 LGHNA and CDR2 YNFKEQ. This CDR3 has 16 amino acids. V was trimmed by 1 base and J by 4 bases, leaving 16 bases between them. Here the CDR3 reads CASSQGGVARSTEAFF. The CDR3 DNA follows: TGTGCCAGCAGCCAAGGGGGTGTAGCCCGAAGCACTGAAGCTTTCTTT.

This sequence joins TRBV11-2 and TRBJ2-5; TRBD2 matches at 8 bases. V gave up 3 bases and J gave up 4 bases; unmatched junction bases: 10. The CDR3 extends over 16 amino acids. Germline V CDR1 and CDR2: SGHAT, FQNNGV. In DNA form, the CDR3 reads TGTGCCAGCAGCTTGTGGCCTAGCGGGCTTAGAGAGACCCAGTACTTC. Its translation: CASSLWPSGLRETQYF.

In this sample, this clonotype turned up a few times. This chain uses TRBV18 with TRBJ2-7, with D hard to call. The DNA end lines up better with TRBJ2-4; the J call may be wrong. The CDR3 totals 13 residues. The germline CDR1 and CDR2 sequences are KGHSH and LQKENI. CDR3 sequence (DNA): TGTGCCAGCTCCGTGACGCGCCAGGACATTCAGTACTTC. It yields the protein CASSVTRQDIQYF.

The CDR3 bases are TGCAGTGCTAATACAGGGGTCCTTAACTATGGCTACACCTTC. Amino acids: CSANTGVLNYGYTF. This chain uses TRBV20-1 with TRBJ1-2; 7 bases are shared with TRBD1. Germline loops: CDR1 DFQATT, CDR2 SNEGSKA (reference sequence). The CDR3 spans 14 residues. The ends lost 4 bases at V and 1 base at J; junction bases unmatched: 6.

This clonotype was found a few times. CDR3 in DNA: TGTGCCAGCAGCCATCAGGCCGATCAGCCCCAGCATTTT. As protein: CASSHQADQPQHF. V and J are TRBV4-2 and TRBJ1-5; unclear D gene. The ends were cut back, 3 bases at V and 5 bases at J, with 8 bases in the middle. Germline CDR1 and CDR2: LGHNA and YNFKEQ. The CDR3 is 13 amino acids.

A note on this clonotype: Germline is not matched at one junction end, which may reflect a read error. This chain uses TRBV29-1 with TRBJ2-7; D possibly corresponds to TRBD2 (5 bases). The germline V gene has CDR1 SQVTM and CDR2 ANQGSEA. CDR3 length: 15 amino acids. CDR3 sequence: CSVEGEGSPSYEKYF. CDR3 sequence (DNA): TGCAGCGTTGAAGGCGAGGGTTCGCCCTCCTACGAGAAGTACTTC.

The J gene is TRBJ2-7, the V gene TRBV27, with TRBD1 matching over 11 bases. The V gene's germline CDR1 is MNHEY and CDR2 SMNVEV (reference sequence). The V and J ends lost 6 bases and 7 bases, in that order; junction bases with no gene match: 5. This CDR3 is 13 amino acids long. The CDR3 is CASRDRGPLEQYF. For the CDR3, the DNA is TGTGCCAGCAGGGACAGGGGGCCTTTGGAGCAGTACTTC.

Written as DNA, the CDR3 is TGTGCCAGCAGCTTAAGGCAAGCGGGAATCTACGAGCAGTACTTC. Translating it yields CASSLRQAGIYEQYF. The chain couples TRBV5-4 to TRBJ2-7, with 7 nucleotides matching TRBD2. CDR3 length: 15 amino acids. The germline CDR1 and CDR2 sequences are SGHNT and YYREEE (reference sequence). J lost 3 bases, V lost 2 bases, and 8 bases had no gene match.

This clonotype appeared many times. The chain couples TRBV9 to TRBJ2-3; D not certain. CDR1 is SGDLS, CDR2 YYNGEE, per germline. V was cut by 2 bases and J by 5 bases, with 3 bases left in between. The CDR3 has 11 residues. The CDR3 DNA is TGTGCCAGCAGCGTTGGAGATACGCAGTATTTT. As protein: CASSVGDTQYF.

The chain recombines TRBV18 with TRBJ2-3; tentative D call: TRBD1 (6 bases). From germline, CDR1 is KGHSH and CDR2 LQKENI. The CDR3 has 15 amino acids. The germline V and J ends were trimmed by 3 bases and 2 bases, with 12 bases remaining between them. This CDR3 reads CASSPQGSNTDTQYF. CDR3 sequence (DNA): TGTGCCAGCTCACCCCAGGGGTCCAACACAGATACGCAGTATTTT.

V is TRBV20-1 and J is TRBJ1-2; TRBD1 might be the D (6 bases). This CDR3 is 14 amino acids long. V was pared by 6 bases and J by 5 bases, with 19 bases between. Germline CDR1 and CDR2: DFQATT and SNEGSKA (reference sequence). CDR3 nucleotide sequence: TGCAGTGCAGTCAACAGGGAAGGGGTTTATGGCTACACCTTC. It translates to CSAVNREGVYGYTF.

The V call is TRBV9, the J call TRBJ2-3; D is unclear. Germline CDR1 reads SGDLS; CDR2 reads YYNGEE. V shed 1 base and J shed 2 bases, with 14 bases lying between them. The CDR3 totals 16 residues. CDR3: CASSVFAAQPTDTQYF. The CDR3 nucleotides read TGTGCCAGCAGCGTATTTGCGGCCCAGCCCACAGATACGCAGTATTTT.

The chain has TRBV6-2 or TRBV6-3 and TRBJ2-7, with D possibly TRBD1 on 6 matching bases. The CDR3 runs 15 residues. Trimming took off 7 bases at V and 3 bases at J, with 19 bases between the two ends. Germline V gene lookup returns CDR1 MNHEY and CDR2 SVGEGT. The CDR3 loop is CASTRSGGMVYEQYF. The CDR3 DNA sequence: TGTGCCAGCACCCGGTCTGGGGGCATGGTCTACGAGCAGTACTTC.

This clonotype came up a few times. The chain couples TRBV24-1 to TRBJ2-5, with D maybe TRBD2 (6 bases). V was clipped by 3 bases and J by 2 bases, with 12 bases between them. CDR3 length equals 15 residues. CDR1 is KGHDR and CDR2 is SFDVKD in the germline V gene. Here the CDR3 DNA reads TGTGCCACCAGTGATGGAGGGACCCGACAAGAGACCCAGTACTTC. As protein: CATSDGGTRQETQYF.

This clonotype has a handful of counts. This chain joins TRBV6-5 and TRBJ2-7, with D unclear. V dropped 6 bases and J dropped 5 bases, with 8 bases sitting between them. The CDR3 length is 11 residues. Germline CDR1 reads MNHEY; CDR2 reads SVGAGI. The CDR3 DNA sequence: TGTGCCAGCAGAATGCTCCACGAGCAGTACTTC. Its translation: CASRMLHEQYF.

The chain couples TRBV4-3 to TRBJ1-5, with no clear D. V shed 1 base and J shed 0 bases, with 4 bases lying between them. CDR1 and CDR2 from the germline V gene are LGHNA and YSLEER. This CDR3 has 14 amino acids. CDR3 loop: CASSQVISNQPQHF. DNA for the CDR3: TGCGCCAGCAGCCAAGTTATTAGCAATCAGCCCCAGCATTTT.

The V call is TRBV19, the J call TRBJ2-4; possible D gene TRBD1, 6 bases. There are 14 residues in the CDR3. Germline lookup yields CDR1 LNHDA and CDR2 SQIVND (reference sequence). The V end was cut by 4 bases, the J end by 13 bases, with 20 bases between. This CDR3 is CASSTPDRRGEQYF. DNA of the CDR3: TGTGCCAGTAGTACCCCGGACAGAAGAGGGGAGCAGTACTTC. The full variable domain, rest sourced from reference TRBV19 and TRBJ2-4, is DGGITQSPKYLFRKEGQNVTLSCEQNLNHDAMYWYRQDPGQGLRLIYYSQIVNDFQKGDIAEGYSVSREKKESFPLTVTSAQKNPTAFYLCASSTPDRRGEQYFGAGTRLSVL.

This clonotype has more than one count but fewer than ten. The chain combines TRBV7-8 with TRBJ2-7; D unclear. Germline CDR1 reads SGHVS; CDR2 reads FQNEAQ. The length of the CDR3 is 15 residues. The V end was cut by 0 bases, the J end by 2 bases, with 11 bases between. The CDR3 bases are TGTGCCAGCAGCTTAGCGAGGCAGCCTACCTACGAGCAGTACTTC. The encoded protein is CASSLARQPTYEQYF.

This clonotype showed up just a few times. The CDR3 loop is CASSDDWTEAFF. The DNA of the CDR3 is TGTGCCAGCAGTGACGACTGGACTGAAGCTTTCTTT. The chain employs TRBV6-5 and TRBJ1-1; D not resolved. CDR3 length: 12 residues. Deletions cut 5 bases from V and 5 bases from J, with 9 bases between. Germline V gene sequence: CDR1 MNHEY, CDR2 SVGAGI.